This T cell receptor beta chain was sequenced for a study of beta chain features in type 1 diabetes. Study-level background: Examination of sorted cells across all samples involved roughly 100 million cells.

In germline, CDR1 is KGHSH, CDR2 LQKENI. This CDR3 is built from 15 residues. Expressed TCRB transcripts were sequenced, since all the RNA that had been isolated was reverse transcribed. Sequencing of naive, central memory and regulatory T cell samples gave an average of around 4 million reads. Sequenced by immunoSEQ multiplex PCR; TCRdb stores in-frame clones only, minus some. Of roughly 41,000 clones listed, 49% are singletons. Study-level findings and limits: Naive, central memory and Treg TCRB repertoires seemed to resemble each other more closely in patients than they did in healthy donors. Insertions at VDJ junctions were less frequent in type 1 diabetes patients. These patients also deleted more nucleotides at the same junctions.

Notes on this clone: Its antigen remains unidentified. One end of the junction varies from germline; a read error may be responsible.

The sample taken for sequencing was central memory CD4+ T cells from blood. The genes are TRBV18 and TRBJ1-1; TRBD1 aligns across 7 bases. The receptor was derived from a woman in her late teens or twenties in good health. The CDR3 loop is CASSTRQGLNTEAFF. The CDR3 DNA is TGTGCCAGCTCAACTCGACAGGGTCTGAATACTGAAGCTTTCTTT.